This TCR beta chain is drawn from a study of human T cells and chemical hapten exposure. The wider study: Reading of the patch tests, which applied 0.01% DPC to the upper back, occurred at 6 days. TCR yields per sample varied, mainly owing to small pooled library volume differences.

From germline, CDR1 is MDHEN and CDR2 SYDVKM. With 8 bases removed from V and 6 bases from J, the gap between germline ends came to 13 bases. The CDR3 totals 12 residues. As the library was built, unique molecular identifiers were attached to individual cDNA molecules. TCRdb independently ran MiXCR on the RACE reads; one entry per CDR3 protein. The sample records roughly 180,000 distinct CDR3 sequences, around 20% being singletons. Time point noted: patch test 1, 2 weeks after DPC sensitization. Indicated treatment: therapeutic diphenylcyclopropenone sensitization with weekly scalp DPC. Notes on this clonotype: Antigen: not known.

Points from the study as a whole: Controls formed significantly fewer large CDR3 similarity clusters than expanded TCRs did.

Material: whole blood, obtained in connection with sensitization to the hapten diphenylcyclopropenone (DPC). This clonotype originated in a woman in her fifties or sixties with alopecia areata. Some clones in this sample may be carry-over from other donors' samples. The chain couples TRBV28 to TRBJ1-2; possibly TRBD1 for D (5 bases). CDR3 nucleotides: TGTGCCAGCCAGGAACTGGGGGATGGCTACACCTTC. It is translated as CASQELGDGYTF.